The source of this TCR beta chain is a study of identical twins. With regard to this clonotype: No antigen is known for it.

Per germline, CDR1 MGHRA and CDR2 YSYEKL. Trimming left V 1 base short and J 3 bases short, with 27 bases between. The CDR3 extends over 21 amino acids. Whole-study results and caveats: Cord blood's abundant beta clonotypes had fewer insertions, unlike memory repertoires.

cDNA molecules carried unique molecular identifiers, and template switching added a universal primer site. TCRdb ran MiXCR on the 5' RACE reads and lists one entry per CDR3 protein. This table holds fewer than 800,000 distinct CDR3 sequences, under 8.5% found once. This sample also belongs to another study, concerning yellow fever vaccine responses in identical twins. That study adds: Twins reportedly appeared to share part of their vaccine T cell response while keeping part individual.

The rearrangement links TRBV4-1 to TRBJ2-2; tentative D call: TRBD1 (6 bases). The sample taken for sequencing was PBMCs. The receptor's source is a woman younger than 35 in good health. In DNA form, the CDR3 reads TGCGCCAGCAGCCAAGTAAAGGCGGGCAGGGGTCTACCCTCGGACACCGGGGAGCTGTTTTTT. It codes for CASSQVKAGRGLPSDTGELFF.